The source of this TCR beta chain is a study of graft-versus-host responses after intestinal transplantation. In regard to this clone: The antigen remains undetermined.

Germline CDR1 is SGHDN and CDR2 is FVKESK. The CDR3 loop spans 15 amino acids. With V trimmed by 6 bases and J by 2 bases, 7 bases remained unmatched. Repertoires were generated with immunoSEQ multiplex PCR, while TCRdb's copy carries only in-frame clones and drops some. The profile shows some 100,000 clones, roughly nine tenths of them singletons. This TCR was recovered from a human donor who was the organ donor for an intestinal transplant. The chain uses TRBV14 and TRBJ2-7; TRBD2 aligns across 10 bases. The sample in question was unstimulated CD4+ T cells sorted from spleen or lymph node cells, obtained before transplant. The CDR3 nucleotides are TGTGCCAGCAGTCCTCGTCTAGCGGGGGCCTACGAGCAGTACTTC. This translates into CASSPRLAGAYEQYF.